This TCR beta chain was sequenced in a study of T cells in Graves' hyperthyroidism and ophthalmopathy. Study-level points and caveats: Separation of ophthalmopathy from stable hyperthyroidism was achieved by a 13 V-J model. Blood also carried most thyroid clonotypes expanded above 0.001.

The CDR3 runs to 14 residues. Trimming pared 3 bases from V and 5 bases from J, leaving 13 bases between. Looked up from germline, CDR1 is PRHDT and CDR2 is FYEKMQ (reference sequence). Researchers took RNA transcripts and amplified the TCR beta CDR3 regions from them. The HTBI primer set served for first-round RT-PCR of the TCR CDR3. TCRdb called the multiplex PCR reads again in MiXCR, with one record for every CDR3 protein. The table includes roughly 130,000 distinct CDR3 sequences, 22% detected once. About this clonotype: The target antigen is unknown.

Diagnoses were established using clinical symptoms, serum thyroxine and TRAb, thyroid ultrasound and orbital computed tomography. The PBMCs studied were ones that came from about 9.9 ml fresh peripheral blood. The specimen was blood. This TCR was sampled from a woman between 45 and 60 years old with Graves' hyperthyroidism that later progressed to Graves' ophthalmopathy. The rearrangement links TRBV13 to TRBJ2-5; D could derive from TRBD1 or TRBD2 (5 bases each). CDR3 in amino acids: CASSLGPVGETQYF. For the CDR3, the DNA is TGTGCCAGCAGCTTGGGACCGGTGGGCGAGACCCAGTACTTC.